Listed below are T cell receptor beta chains from one sample, sequenced in a study of cytomegalovirus exposure and HLA in healthy donors. Some clones are missing from TCRdb's copy, which holds only in-frame ones; the method was immunoSEQ multiplex PCR. The sample records over 150,000 clones, more than 65% being singletons. Specimen: PBMCs. The receptors stem from a woman aged 45-65 years in good health and CMV-seronegative. The CDR3 runs from the conserved cysteine through the conserved F or W. A D gene is named only where the DNA matches it firmly. Size tells how often a clone was seen (once, few, many) or the class of an expanded clone, and some rows leave it out.

v_call,clone_size,j_call,d_call,cdr3_nt,cdr3_aa
TRBV6-6,.,TRBJ1-6,.,TGTGCCAGCAGTTACGCGGGATTCGACAATTCACCCCTCCACTTT,CASSYAGFDNSPLHF
TRBV7-2,.,TRBJ2-7,TRBD1,TGTGCCAGCAGCTTTCTAGCCAGGGGGGAGCAGTACTTC,CASSFLARGEQYF
TRBV9,.,TRBJ2-5,.,TGTGCCAGCAGCGGACAGGACAGACCCCAAGAGACCCAGTACTTC,CASSGQDRPQETQYF
TRBV2,.,TRBJ1-2,TRBD1,TGTGCCAGCACTGGACAGCCCAGGGGGGTTGACAATGGCTACACCTTC,CASTGQPRGVDNGYTF
TRBV2,.,TRBJ2-7,.,TGTGCCAGCAGTGAAGAGTCAGTCTCCTACGAGCAGTACTTC,CASSEESVSYEQYF
TRBV27,.,TRBJ2-2,TRBD1,TGTGCCACCGGGACAGGGTCCAACACCGGGGAGCTGTTTTTT,CATGTGSNTGELFF
TRBV4-1,.,TRBJ2-1,.,TGCGCCAGCAGCCAAGCGGAGGTAGGCTCCTACAATGAGCAGTTCTTC,CASSQAEVGSYNEQFF
TRBV30,.,TRBJ1-2,.,TGTGCCTGGGAAGGACAGTCCGGCTATGGCTACACCTTC,CAWEGQSGYGYTF
TRBV19,.,TRBJ1-4,TRBD1,TGTGCCAGTAGTAAGGGACAGGGCTATAATGAAAAACTGTTTTTT,CASSKGQGYNEKLFF
TRBV5-4,.,TRBJ1-6,.,TGTGCCAGCAGCTTGCCCGGGTTCGATTCACCCCTCCACTTT,CASSLPGFDSPLHF
TRBV6-5,.,TRBJ2-3,TRBD2,TGTGCCAGCAGTTACGGGGGGGGGTCGAGGGCAGATACGCAGTATTTT,CASSYGGGSRADTQYF
TRBV21-1,.,TRBJ2-3,.,TGTGCCAGCAGCAATGGGACAGGGACAGATACGCAGTATTTT,CASSNGTGTDTQYF
TRBV6-5,.,TRBJ1-1,TRBD1,TGTGCCAGCAGTTACCAGCAGGGGGCGAATACTGAAGCTTTCTTT,CASSYQQGANTEAFF
TRBV7-2,.,TRBJ2-7,TRBD1,TGTGCCAGCAGCAACAACAGGGGGCCTCTTTCCGAGCAGTACTTC,CASSNNRGPLSEQYF
TRBV18,.,TRBJ2-1,TRBD1,TGTGCCAGTCCCGGGACAGGGACCTACAATGAGCAGTTCTTC,CASPGTGTYNEQFF
TRBV7-8,.,TRBJ2-7,.,TGTGCCAGCAGCCCATATCCGGGATCCAGCTCCTACGAGCAGTACTTC,CASSPYPGSSSYEQYF
TRBV7-2,.,TRBJ2-5,.,TGTGCCAGCAGCACACAAAGTGGGCCGGAGACCCAGTACTTC,CASSTQSGPETQYF
TRBV11-3,.,TRBJ2-7,TRBD1,TGTGCCAGCAGCCCGGGACAGGGAACCTACGAGCAGTACTTC,CASSPGQGTYEQYF
TRBV10-3,.,TRBJ1-2,.,TGTGCCATCAGTGAGTCGAAACCGGATGGCTACACCTTC,CAISESKPDGYTF
TRBV5-4,once,TRBJ2-7,.,TGTGCCAGCAGCCCCGAGGCCAGTTCCTACGAGCAGTACTTC,CASSPEASSYEQYF
TRBV12-5,once,TRBJ2-7,.,TGTGCTAGTGGTCCACCTAGCGTATTACACTCCTACGAGCAGTACTTC,CASGPPSVLHSYEQYF
TRBV5-4,.,TRBJ2-3,.,TGTGCCAGCAGCTTGGTACAAGATACGCAGTATTTT,CASSLVQDTQYF
TRBV19,.,TRBJ1-1,TRBD1,TGTGCCAGTCTCAAATCCCGACAGGGGGAGAACACTGAAGCTTTCTTT,CASLKSRQGENTEAFF
TRBV18,.,TRBJ1-6,TRBD1,TGTGCCAGCTCGCCCGGGACAGGGGCGTTCCCATTCCTTAATTCACCCCTCCACTTT,CASSPGTGAFPFLNSPLHF
TRBV9,.,TRBJ1-4,TRBD1,TGTGCCAGCAGCTTCCACGCGGGACAGGGGAGTCCTAATGAAAAACTGTTTTTT,CASSFHAGQGSPNEKLFF
TRBV11-2,.,TRBJ2-3,TRBD2,TGTGCCAGCAGCTTAGCCTCAGCGGGGGGTACAGATACGCAGTATTTT,CASSLASAGGTDTQYF
TRBV28,few,TRBJ2-7,TRBD2,TGTGCCAGCAGTTTTTTCTGGCCGACTAGCCCTACTGTGGCGGGGGAAGACGAGCAGTACTTC,CASSFFWPTSPTVAGEDEQYF
TRBV4-3,few,TRBJ2-2,TRBD1,TGCGCCAGCAGCCCGACAGGGGCCGACACCGGGGAGCTGTTTTTT,CASSPTGADTGELFF
TRBV15,.,TRBJ2-7,.,TGTGCCACCAGCAGAGCCGGCAGGAACTACGAGCAGTACTTC,CATSRAGRNYEQYF
TRBV28,few,TRBJ2-1,TRBD1,TGTGCCAGCAGTTCCCCGGGACAGGGGATACGCAATGAGCAGTTCTTC,CASSSPGQGIRNEQFF
TRBV12-5,.,TRBJ2-5,.,TGTGCTAGTGGTCCCGACAGACAAGAGACCCAGTACTTC,CASGPDRQETQYF
TRBV7-2,.,TRBJ2-5,TRBD1,TGTGCCAGCAGCTTTGGGACAGGGGCCGGAGAGACCCAGTACTTC,CASSFGTGAGETQYF
TRBV7-9,.,TRBJ2-1,TRBD2,TGTGCCAGCAGCCCCAGAATAGCGGGGGGGCGTTTTAGCTACAATGAGCAGTTCTTC,CASSPRIAGGRFSYNEQFF
TRBV2,.,TRBJ2-2,.,TGTGCCAGCTACCCGGACAGACGGGGCACCGGGGAGCTGTTTTTT,CASYPDRRGTGELFF
TRBV12-2,.,TRBJ2-1,.,.,CASRLEVGWGTTEEGGPREQFF
TRBV10-2,.,TRBJ2-7,TRBD1,TGCGCCAGCAGGGACAGGGATTATAGGGAGCAGTACTTC,CASRDRDYREQYF
TRBV10-3,once,TRBJ2-6,TRBD2,TGTGCCACTAGCGGGGGGTACTCTGGGGCCAACGTCCTGACTTTC,CATSGGYSGANVLTF
TRBV28,.,TRBJ1-5,TRBD1,TGTGCCAGCAGTTTATACAGGGGAGCCAATCAGCCCCAGCATTTT,CASSLYRGANQPQHF